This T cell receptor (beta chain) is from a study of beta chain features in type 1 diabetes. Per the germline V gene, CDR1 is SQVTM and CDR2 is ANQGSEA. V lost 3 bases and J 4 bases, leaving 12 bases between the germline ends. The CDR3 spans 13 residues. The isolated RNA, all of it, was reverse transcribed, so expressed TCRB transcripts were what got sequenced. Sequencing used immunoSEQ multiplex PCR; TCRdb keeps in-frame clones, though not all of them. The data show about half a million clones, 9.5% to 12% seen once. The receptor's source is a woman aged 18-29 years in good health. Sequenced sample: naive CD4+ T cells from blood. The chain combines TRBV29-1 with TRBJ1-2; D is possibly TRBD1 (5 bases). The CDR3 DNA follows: TGCAGCGTTGATAGGGGTTTTGGCTATGGCTACACCTTC. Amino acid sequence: CSVDRGFGYGYTF.